These 5 T cell receptor beta chains were sequenced from one sample in a study of Tregs in tolerant kidney transplant recipients. Libraries were prepared by immunoSEQ multiplex PCR; TCRdb keeps only in-frame clonotypes and omits some of them. The table shows 68,000 or so clones, with roughly 84% occurring only once. The sample taken for sequencing was CD4+ T cells from blood. These receptors were taken from a human donor in good health.

This chain joins TRBV27 and TRBJ2-7; D gene uncertain. This CDR3 is built from 15 residues. Deletions cut 2 bases from V and 2 bases from J, with 13 bases between. Germline CDR1 is MNHEY and CDR2 is SMNVEV (reference sequence). The CDR3 reads CASSLVSPNTYEQYF. CDR3 sequence (DNA): TGTGCCAGCAGTTTAGTTTCTCCTAACACCTACGAGCAGTACTTC.

The chain has TRBV9 and TRBJ1-4; no firm D call. V was pared by 1 base and J by 8 bases, with 12 bases between. CDR3 length: 14 amino acids. Germline V lookup: CDR1 SGDLS, CDR2 YYNGEE. CDR3 loop: CASSVPGISEKLFF. The CDR3 DNA sequence: TGTGCCAGCAGCGTACCCGGCATTTCCGAAAAACTGTTTTTT.

This chain uses TRBV5-1 with TRBJ1-1; no clear D. Between the trimmed V and J ends, which lost 0 bases and 4 bases, there was a span of 7 bases. The CDR3 has 13 residues. Germline CDR1 SGHRS, CDR2 YFSETQ. The CDR3 sequence: CASSLEVLTEAFF. DNA of the CDR3: TGCGCCAGCAGCTTGGAGGTTCTCACTGAAGCTTTCTTT.

The chain uses TRBV9 and TRBJ2-5; D may be TRBD1 or TRBD2 (5 bases each). There are 16 residues in the CDR3. V was cut by 4 bases and J by 5 bases, with 21 bases left in between. CDR1 and CDR2 (germline): SGDLS, YYNGEE. The CDR3 DNA reads TGTGCCAGCAGCCCGCGAACCGTTCAGGGAGAGGAGACCCAGTACTTC. This encodes CASSPRTVQGEETQYF.

V gene TRBV4-1 combines with J gene TRBJ1-4; no firm D call. CDR1 is MGHRA, CDR2 YSYEKL, per germline. Deletions cut 2 bases from V and 2 bases from J, with 12 bases between. The CDR3 totals 16 residues. CDR3 residues: CASSQIGVGTNEKLFF. The CDR3 region has the DNA TGCGCCAGCAGCCAAATCGGGGTGGGGACTAATGAAAAACTGTTTTTT.